Presented here are 13 T cell receptor beta chains from one specimen sequenced in a study of blood T cell repertoires in COVID-19. Sequencing used immunoSEQ multiplex PCR; TCRdb keeps in-frame clones, though not all of them. This table holds approximately 96,000 clones, more than 65% found once. Specimen: peripheral blood. The source of these receptors is a woman older than 75 with acute or convalescent COVID-19.

This clone was recorded once. The chain combines TRBV4-1 with TRBJ2-7; D might be TRBD2 (7 bases). Germline V gene sequence: CDR1 MGHRA, CDR2 YSYEKL. The CDR3 contains 14 residues. V lost 4 bases and J lost 3, with 13 bases in between. The DNA for the CDR3 is TGCGCCAGCAGCCCAAGGGGGGGGGACTACGAGCAGTACTTC. Its protein product is CASSPRGGDYEQYF.

The rearrangement joins TRBV28 to TRBJ2-7; TRBD1 aligns across 7 bases. The CDR3 spans 13 residues. Trimming cost V 4 bases and J 5 bases; bases outside gene matches: 5. The germline V gene has CDR1 MDHEN and CDR2 SYDVKM. The CDR3 loop reads CASSSEGGNEQYV. The CDR3 coding sequence is TGTGCCAGCAGTTCGGAAGGGGGCAACGAGCAGTACGTC.

The chain carries TRBV5-1 and TRBJ2-1, with D unclear. CDR1 and CDR2 from the germline V gene are SGHRS and YFSETQ. The length of the CDR3 is 13 residues. The ends were cut back, 0 bases at V and 4 bases at J, with 5 bases in the middle. The CDR3 DNA reads as TGCGCCAGCAGCTTGGCCCGTTACAATGAGCAGTTCTTC. This translates into CASSLARYNEQFF. Full variable domain (missing parts from reference TRBV5-1 and TRBJ2-1): KAGVTQTPRYLIKTRGQQVTLSCSPISGHRSVSWYQQTPGQGLQFLFEYFSETQRNKGNFPGRFSGRQFSNSRSEMNVSTLELGDSALYLCASSLARYNEQFFGPGTRLTVL.

The chain is built from TRBV5-1 and TRBJ1-3, with D possibly TRBD1 on 6 matching bases. Between the trimmed V and J ends, which lost 5 bases and 8 bases, there was a span of 14 bases. Germline CDR1 SGHRS, CDR2 YFSETQ. This CDR3 is built from 13 residues. Written as DNA, the CDR3 is TGCGCCAGCAGATTACAGGGTTTTGACACCATATATTTT. This sequence encodes CASRLQGFDTIYF.

This clone was seen just once. The rearrangement links TRBV19 to TRBJ1-4; maybe TRBD1 (5 bases). Germline V gives CDR1 LNHDA, CDR2 SQIVND (reference sequence). The V and J ends lost 3 bases and 1 base respectively, with 9 bases between them. CDR3 size: 15 residues. Here the CDR3 DNA reads TGTGCCAGTAGTATCCAGGGTCGAACTAATGAAAAACTGTTTTTT. Protein sequence: CASSIQGRTNEKLFF.

J is TRBJ1-2 and V is TRBV4-3, with a weak D call TRBD1 (6 bases). Looked up from germline, CDR1 is LGHNA and CDR2 is YSLEER. Trimming removed 0 bases at V and 3 bases at J, with 14 bases between. This CDR3 contains 16 residues. CDR3 sequence: CASSQEGQPRYYGYTF. The CDR3 DNA follows: TGCGCCAGCAGCCAAGAAGGACAGCCAAGATACTATGGCTACACCTTC.

The chain couples TRBV25-1 to TRBJ1-3; D is perhaps TRBD1 (6 bases). V lost 7 bases and J lost 0, with 13 bases in between. Germline-derived CDR1 and CDR2 are MGHDK and SYGVNS. The CDR3 is 15 residues long. The CDR3, as DNA: TGTGCCAGCACCCCCGGACAGATCTCTGGAAACACCATATATTTT. This translates into CASTPGQISGNTIYF.

V usage is TRBV6-5 and J usage is TRBJ1-1, with D unresolved. The V gene lost 5 bases and the J gene lost 2 bases, with 3 bases spanning the gap. Germline CDR1 is MNHEY and CDR2 is SVGAGI. The CDR3 consists of 11 residues. The CDR3 region is CASSTNTEAFF. Written as DNA, the CDR3 is TGTGCCAGCAGTACTAACACTGAAGCTTTCTTT.

The chain links TRBV6-2 or TRBV6-3 to TRBJ1-2; 9 nucleotides line up with TRBD1. V lost 4 bases and J lost 5; bases outside the gene matches: 11. The CDR3 totals 16 residues. Germline CDR1 reads MNHEY; CDR2 reads SVGEGT. CDR3 in amino acids: CASSSLDTQGAYGYTF. The CDR3 DNA is TGTGCCAGCAGTTCATTGGACACACAGGGGGCGTATGGCTACACCTTC.

In this sample, this clone turned up a few times. This chain links TRBV15 with TRBJ1-1, with a possible D match to TRBD1 (6 bases). CDR1 LNHNV and CDR2 YYDKDF come from the germline V gene (reference sequence). The CDR3 is made up of 16 amino acids. Trimming took 5 bases from V and 3 from J, leaving 19 bases between them. The CDR3 reads CATSGPGGPRDTEAFF. CDR3 DNA sequence: TGTGCCACCAGCGGTCCGGGGGGGCCCAGGGACACTGAAGCTTTCTTT. The full variable domain, rest sourced from reference TRBV15 and TRBJ1-1, is DAMVIQNPRYQVTQFGKPVTLSCSQTLNHNVMYWYQQKSSQAPKLLFHYYDKDFNNEADTPDNFQSRRPNTSFCFLDIRSPGLGDTAMYLCATSGPGGPRDTEAFFGQGTRLTVV.

This chain connects TRBV7-2 to TRBJ2-3, with D maybe TRBD1 (6 bases). Germline V CDR1 and CDR2: SGHTA, FQGNSA. The CDR3 has 16 amino acids. V lost 7 bases and J lost 4, with 21 bases in between. CDR3 DNA: TGTGCCAGCACCCGGGGCGGAGTGGGGGCGGCAGATACGCAGTATTTT. Translating gives CASTRGGVGAADTQYF.

V usage is TRBV5-1 and J usage is TRBJ2-2; D is undetermined. Looked up from germline, CDR1 is SGHRS and CDR2 is YFSETQ. With 1 base removed from V and 3 bases from J, the gap between germline ends came to 7 bases. This CDR3 region has 14 residues. The CDR3 here is CASSLFIDTGELFF. CDR3 coding DNA: TGCGCCAGCAGCTTGTTTATTGACACCGGGGAGCTGTTTTTT.

The chain is built from TRBV15 and TRBJ1-6, with D possibly matching TRBD1 (5 bases). Trimming took off 3 bases at V and 8 bases at J, with 14 bases between the two ends. Germline values: CDR1 LNHNV, CDR2 YYDKDF (reference sequence). The CDR3 runs to 15 residues. Here the CDR3 reads CATSRSGGADSPLHF. The CDR3 DNA reads TGTGCCACCAGCAGGAGTGGAGGGGCGGATTCACCCCTCCACTTT.